These 18 T cell receptor beta chains came from one sample sequenced in a study of metastatic and nonmetastatic thyroid tumors. No treatment of any kind had been given to any patient before thyroid surgery. TCRdb reprocessed the PCR reads via MiXCR. The repertoire holds tens of thousands of clones, with around 25% as singletons. Sequencing was carried out using blood. These receptors all come from a male donor with papillary thyroid cancer or a benign thyroid nodule (not recorded which). Some clones in this sample may be carry-over from other donors' samples.

This clone has a count of ten or more. V gene TRBV13 combines with J gene TRBJ2-7, with D perhaps TRBD1 or TRBD2 (5 bases each). Germline lookup yields CDR1 PRHDT and CDR2 FYEKMQ (reference sequence). Trimming took 5 bases from V and 5 from J, leaving 13 bases between them. The CDR3 is made up of 13 amino acids. CDR3 sequence: CASSRPGTHEQYF. The CDR3 DNA reads TGTGCCAGCAGCCGACCCGGGACCCACGAGCAGTACTTC.

This clone was recorded a few times. V usage is TRBV27 and J usage is TRBJ2-3, with D unresolved. The CDR3 totals 15 residues. Germline CDR1 MNHEY, CDR2 SMNVEV (reference sequence). V was shortened by 1 base and J by 0 bases, with 8 bases between the two germline ends. The CDR3 DNA reads as TGTGCCAGCAGTTTATTAGGAGATAGCACAGATACGCAGTATTTT. Amino acid sequence: CASSLLGDSTDTQYF.

A few counts support this clone. This sequence joins TRBV15 and TRBJ2-2; no firm D call. The CDR3 consists of 16 residues. Germline V gene sequence: CDR1 LNHNV, CDR2 YYDKDF (reference sequence). V shed 3 bases and J shed 0 bases, with 11 bases lying between them. CDR3 DNA sequence: TGTGCCACCAGCAGGAGTAGGCCACCGAACACCGGGGAGCTGTTTTTT. Translated: CATSRSRPPNTGELFF.

By sample fraction, this clone is medium-sized (0.01 to 0.1%). J is TRBJ1-2 and V is TRBV12-5; 7 nucleotides align to TRBD1. The CDR3 has 13 residues. V gave up 5 bases and J gave up 8 bases; unmatched junction bases: 8. The germline V gene encodes CDR1 LGHNT and CDR2 FRNRAP. The CDR3 reads CASGPNDRDGYTF. The CDR3 DNA follows: TGTGCTAGTGGTCCAAATGACAGGGACGGCTACACCTTC. The variable domain in full, completed from reference TRBV12-5 and TRBJ1-2, reads DARVTQTPRHKVTEMGQEVTMRCQPILGHNTVFWYRQTMMQGLELLAYFRNRAPLDDSGMPKDRFSAEMPDATLATLKIQPSEPRDSAVYFCASGPNDRDGYTFGSGTRLTVV.

This clone has more than one count but fewer than ten. This chain links TRBV6-1 with TRBJ1-1, with D tentatively TRBD1 (5 bases). The V end lost 8 bases, the J end lost 5 bases, and 18 bases lay between the germline ends. This CDR3 is 14 amino acids long. CDR1 and CDR2 from the germline V gene are MNHNS and SASEGT. Here the CDR3 reads CASCKTAYRTEAFF. CDR3 DNA: TGTGCCAGCTGTAAGACAGCTTACAGAACTGAAGCTTTCTTT.

This clone was observed at least ten times. The CDR3 DNA reads as TGTGCCAGCAGACTTTCCGGGGGCACAGATACGCAGTATTTT. Translation: CASRLSGGTDTQYF. The chain employs TRBV14 and TRBJ2-3, with D maybe TRBD2 (5 bases). V lost 6 bases, J lost 1 base, and 11 bases lay in between. Looked up from germline, CDR1 is SGHDN and CDR2 is FVKESK. This CDR3 comprises 14 residues.

Only a few counts were recorded for this clone. Compared with germline, one end of the junction differs, possibly owing to a read error. The chain combines TRBV12-3 or TRBV12-4 with TRBJ2-3; 11 nucleotides line up with TRBD2. The CDR3 is 16 residues long. CDR3 bases: TGTTCCAGCAGTGTGACTAGCGGGATGGTGGCAGATACGCAGTATTTT. This codes for CSSSVTSGMVADTQYF.

There are a few counts of this clone. The J gene is TRBJ2-7, the V gene TRBV25-1, with D possibly being TRBD2 (6 bases). V dropped 4 bases and J dropped 3 bases, with 19 bases sitting between them. The V gene's germline CDR1 is MGHDK and CDR2 SYGVNS. This CDR3 has 16 residues. The CDR3 coding sequence is TGTGCCAGCAGTGCCAAACCGCCCGGGGGTGTCTACGAGCAGTACTTC. This translates into CASSAKPPGGVYEQYF.

This clone was seen many times. J is TRBJ2-7 and V is TRBV15; D remains unclear. The CDR3 runs 14 residues. Per germline, CDR1 LNHNV and CDR2 YYDKDF (reference sequence). V was trimmed by 4 bases and J by 0 bases, leaving 10 bases between them. The DNA of the CDR3 is TGTGCCACCAGCATATCTACAGACTCCTACGAGCAGTACTTC. Amino acid sequence: CATSISTDSYEQYF.

This clone was detected ten times or more. The genes are TRBV20-1 and TRBJ1-2, with D possibly being TRBD1 (6 bases). The CDR3 is made up of 11 amino acids. Germline CDR1 is DFQATT and CDR2 is SNEGSKA (reference sequence). Trimming took 3 bases from V and 8 from J, leaving 10 bases between them. Written as DNA, the CDR3 is TGCAGTGCTAGTCCGGGGGGCGGCTACACCTTC. This codes for CSASPGGGYTF.

The sample holds many counts of this clone. This chain connects TRBV19 to TRBJ2-1; either TRBD1 or TRBD2 may fit D (6 bases each). The CDR3 is 16 amino acids. With 5 bases removed from V and 3 bases from J, the gap between germline ends came to 17 bases. The V gene's germline CDR1 is LNHDA and CDR2 SQIVND (reference sequence). CDR3 sequence: CASSPTPAGHYNEQFF. In DNA form, the CDR3 reads TGTGCCAGTAGTCCTACCCCCGCGGGACACTACAATGAGCAGTTCTTC.

This clone was recorded a few times. This CDR3 is CASNLGEGQPQHF. The CDR3 DNA reads TGTGCCAGTAACTTAGGGGAGGGTCAGCCCCAGCATTTT. The V gene is TRBV19, the J gene TRBJ1-5, with TRBD1 as a possible D gene (5 bases). CDR1 is LNHDA and CDR2 is SQIVND in the germline V gene (reference sequence). Deletions cut 7 bases from V and 6 bases from J, with 13 bases between. There are 13 residues in the CDR3.

The chain has TRBV6-2 or TRBV6-3 and TRBJ1-2; no definite D call. Trimming shortened V by 5 bases and J by 8 bases, and 9 bases separated the two germline ends. This CDR3 comprises 11 residues. CDR1 MNHEY and CDR2 SVGEGT come from the germline V gene. The CDR3 nucleotides are TGTGCCAGCAGTCCAATGGAGGGCTACACCTTC. It encodes CASSPMEGYTF.

The chain uses TRBV6-9 and TRBJ2-7, with D perhaps TRBD1 (6 bases). Germline V gene lookup returns CDR1 MNHGY and CDR2 SVAAGI. V was trimmed by 2 bases and J by 4 bases, leaving 9 bases between them. The CDR3 runs 13 residues. CDR3 protein: CASSYGTLYEQYF. For the CDR3, the DNA is TGTGCCAGCAGTTATGGGACACTATACGAGCAGTACTTC.

The table lists this clone with a few counts. The CDR3 reads CSVVISYEQYF. Written as DNA, the CDR3 is TGCAGCGTTGTAATCTCCTACGAGCAGTACTTC. The chain carries TRBV29-1 and TRBJ2-7; D remains unclear. With 4 bases removed from V and 0 bases from J, the gap between germline ends came to 4 bases. CDR3 length equals 11 residues. The germline CDR1 and CDR2 sequences are SQVTM and ANQGSEA.

This clone was seen a few times. The rearrangement uses TRBV12-3 or TRBV12-4 and TRBJ1-5, with 7 bases lining up with TRBD1. Trimming removed 1 base from V and 2 bases from J; junction bases left unmatched: 2. There are 15 residues in the CDR3. The CDR3 coding sequence is TGTGCCAGCAGTTTAGGTGACAGGGGCAATCAGCCCCAGCATTTT. Translating gives CASSLGDRGNQPQHF.

This clone came up a few times. The chain employs TRBV24-1 and TRBJ2-1; a weak D match, TRBD2 (6 bases). Germline CDR1 reads KGHDR; CDR2 reads SFDVKD. The CDR3 loop spans 14 amino acids. V was cut by 3 bases and J by 6 bases, with 11 bases left in between. The CDR3 here is CATSDGGSSNEQFF. The CDR3 DNA reads TGTGCCACCAGTGATGGGGGGAGTAGCAATGAGCAGTTCTTC.

This clone was picked up a small number of times. The rearrangement uses TRBV2 and TRBJ2-2; D is undetermined. Trimming took 3 bases from V and 0 from J, leaving 5 bases between them. This CDR3 contains 14 residues. CDR1 is SNHLY, CDR2 FYNNEI, per germline. CDR3 sequence (DNA): TGTGCCAGCAGTGAGTCCTCGAACACCGGGGAGCTGTTTTTT. Translation: CASSESSNTGELFF.